The 9 T cell receptor beta chains presented below share a single source sample, sequenced in a study of cytomegalovirus exposure and HLA in healthy donors. 60 Vbeta and 13 Jbeta primers were used in PCR. Here immunoSEQ multiplex PCR was the method, and the copy in TCRdb shows in-frame clones only, minus some. The data show 80,000 to 95,000 clones, and the top ten clones hold 15% to 19%. The material sequenced was PBMCs. The source is a man aged 50 or older in good health and CMV-seropositive.

The chain couples TRBV7-2 to TRBJ1-2; 10 positions match TRBD1. Germline values: CDR1 SGHTA, CDR2 FQGNSA. CDR3 size: 12 residues. With 8 bases clipped from V and 4 bases from J, the junction kept 1 base outside the gene matches. This chain's CDR3 is CASGTGVYGYTF. The DNA for the CDR3 is TGTGCCAGCGGGACAGGGGTCTATGGCTACACCTTC.

The CDR3 DNA sequence: TGCGCCAGCGCTCCCCAGGGGCTATGGAACACTGAAGCTTTCTTT. Protein sequence: CASAPQGLWNTEAFF. The chain recombines TRBV10-2 with TRBJ1-1; TRBD1 might be the D (6 bases). Germline V CDR1 and CDR2: WSHSY, SAAADI. The CDR3 consists of 15 residues. Trimming left V 8 bases short and J 1 base short, with 17 bases between.

CDR3 sequence reads: CASSPTGYGYTF. CDR3 bases: TGTGCCAGCAGTCCGACAGGGTATGGCTACACCTTC. The chain employs TRBV6-6 and TRBJ1-2, with 7 bases matching TRBD1. J lost 5 bases, V lost 5 bases, and 2 bases had no gene match. The CDR3 contains 12 residues. Germline V gives CDR1 MNHNY, CDR2 SVGAGI (reference sequence).

The chain has TRBV25-1 and TRBJ1-1; no clear D gene. The germline gives CDR1 MGHDK, CDR2 SYGVNS. Trimming took off 7 bases at V and 0 bases at J, with 18 bases between the two ends. This CDR3 contains 16 residues. The CDR3 protein is CASTPPRSLLNTEAFF. The CDR3 DNA follows: TGTGCCAGCACCCCCCCGAGGTCATTACTGAACACTGAAGCTTTCTTT.

The rearrangement uses TRBV9 and TRBJ2-2; 11 nucleotides align to TRBD2. CDR3 length: 16 residues. Germline CDR1 SGDLS, CDR2 YYNGEE. J was trimmed by 5 bases and V by 0 bases; bases with no gene match: 3. CDR3 bases: TGTGCCAGCAGCGTAGCTCCTAGCGGGAGGACCGGGGAGCTGTTTTTT. Amino acids: CASSVAPSGRTGELFF.

This rearrangement joins TRBV11-3 to TRBJ2-1; a possible D gene is TRBD1 (5 bases). Looked up from germline, CDR1 is SGHNT and CDR2 is YENEEA. CDR3 length equals 14 residues. Trimming removed 4 bases at V and 9 bases at J, with 16 bases between. The DNA for the CDR3 is TGTGCCAGCAGCTACTATGGGGCGAACGGTGAGCAGTTCTTC. Translating it yields CASSYYGANGEQFF.

The chain recombines TRBV7-9 with TRBJ1-3, with a possible D match to TRBD1 (6 bases). The V gene's germline CDR1 is SEHNR and CDR2 FQNEAQ (reference sequence). The V and J ends lost 5 bases and 0 bases respectively, with 11 bases between them. CDR3 size: 15 residues. CDR3 protein: CASSPGQPSGNTIYF. The CDR3 DNA reads TGTGCCAGCAGCCCCGGACAGCCCTCTGGAAACACCATATATTTT.

V usage is TRBV15 and J usage is TRBJ1-3; no clear D gene. The CDR3 spans 16 residues. V dropped 0 bases and J dropped 2 bases, with 11 bases sitting between them. The germline gives CDR1 LNHNV, CDR2 YYDKDF (reference sequence). In nucleotides, the CDR3 is TGTGCCACCAGCAGAGACAGGCCACACCCTGGAAACACCATATATTTT. Translating it yields CATSRDRPHPGNTIYF.

V usage is TRBV6-5 and J usage is TRBJ1-5; D uncertain. CDR3 length: 16 amino acids. From germline, CDR1 is MNHEY and CDR2 SVGAGI. Trimming left V 2 bases short and J 1 base short, with 12 bases between. The CDR3 nucleotides read TGTGCCAGCAGTTACGAACCCCCGGGGAGCAATCAGCCCCAGCATTTT. Translated: CASSYEPPGSNQPQHF.